These 5 T cell receptor beta chains share one sample of origin, sequenced in a study of T cell responses to AZD1222 COVID-19 vaccine. Assay used: immunoSEQ multiplex PCR; TCRdb lists only in-frame clones, some missing. The table has roughly 140,000 clones, approximately 90% seen once. This material consisted of peripheral blood, taken 28 days after the second AZD1222 dose. Receptor source: an adult who received the AZD1222 COVID-19 vaccine.

This clone was counted once. The J gene is TRBJ2-7, the V gene TRBV11-2; 10 bases match TRBD1. The CDR3 has 16 amino acids. With V trimmed by 1 base and J by 6 bases, 9 bases remained unmatched. Germline CDR1 SGHAT, CDR2 FQNNGV. DNA of the CDR3: TGTGCCAGCAGCTTAGGGTTGGGACAGGGGAACTTCGAGCAGTACTTC. Its translation: CASSLGLGQGNFEQYF.

The V and J genes are TRBV28 and TRBJ1-2; 10 nucleotides align to TRBD1. Germline V lookup: CDR1 MDHEN, CDR2 SYDVKM. V was clipped by 4 bases and J by 6 bases; unmatched bases: 8. The CDR3 is 15 amino acids. The chain's CDR3 is CASSSRQGALNGYTF. For the CDR3, the DNA is TGTGCCAGCAGTTCCCGACAGGGGGCCCTGAATGGCTACACCTTC.

The chain recombines TRBV28 with TRBJ1-2, with a tentative D call TRBD1 (5 bases). Germline CDR1 MDHEN, CDR2 SYDVKM. With 4 bases removed from V and 2 bases from J, the gap between germline ends came to 20 bases. This CDR3 region has 17 residues. The CDR3 protein is CASSSIRGGERNYGYTF. CDR3 DNA: TGTGCCAGCAGTTCTATTAGGGGAGGCGAGAGGAACTATGGCTACACCTTC.

The gene calls are TRBV29-1 and TRBJ2-7; 8 nucleotides align to TRBD2. The CDR3 is made up of 16 amino acids. With V trimmed by 2 bases and J by 2 bases, 11 bases remained unmatched. Germline V gene sequence: CDR1 SQVTM, CDR2 ANQGSEA. DNA of the CDR3: TGCAGCGTTGAAATTTACGGCGGGAGGACCCCCTACGAGCAGTACTTC. Translation: CSVEIYGGRTPYEQYF.

The chain links TRBV19 to TRBJ1-6; D not certain. The CDR3 covers 13 residues. V lost 7 bases and J lost 4, with 8 bases in between. Germline values: CDR1 LNHDA, CDR2 SQIVND (reference sequence). CDR3 in amino acids: CASTGRYNSPLHF. Written as DNA, the CDR3 is TGTGCCAGTACGGGGAGATATAATTCACCCCTCCACTTT.